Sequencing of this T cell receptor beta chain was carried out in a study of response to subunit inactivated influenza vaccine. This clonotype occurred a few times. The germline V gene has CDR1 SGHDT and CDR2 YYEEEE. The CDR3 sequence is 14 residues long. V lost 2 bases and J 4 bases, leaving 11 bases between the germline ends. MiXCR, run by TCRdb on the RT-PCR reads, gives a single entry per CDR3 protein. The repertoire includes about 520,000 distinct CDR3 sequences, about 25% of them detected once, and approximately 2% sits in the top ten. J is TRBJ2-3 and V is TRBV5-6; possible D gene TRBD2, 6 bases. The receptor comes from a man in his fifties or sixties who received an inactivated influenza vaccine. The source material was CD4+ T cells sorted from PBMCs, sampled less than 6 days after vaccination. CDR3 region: CASSLGTPPDTQYF. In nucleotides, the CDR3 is TGTGCCAGCAGCTTAGGGACTCCCCCAGATACGCAGTATTTT.